One and the same sample provided the 18 T cell receptor beta chains below, sequenced in a study of blood T cell repertoires in COVID-19 (TCRdb year 2020). The library was obtained by the immunoSEQ multiplex PCR assay. TCRdb provides this immuneACCESS table in a form limited to in-frame rearrangements. Some clones are lacking; in checked studies, under half of them reflect an unresolved V gene, and why the rest are absent is not known. The sample profile shows 290,000 or so clones; more than 85% of them were found once. The ten biggest clones cover around 2.2% of the sample. What was sequenced was peripheral blood. These receptors came from a woman under 40 with COVID-19, enrolled during active disease.

A few counts support this clone. The chain joins TRBV5-1 to TRBJ2-3, with 9 bases identical to TRBD1. Germline-derived CDR1 and CDR2 are SGHRS and YFSETQ. The CDR3 totals 16 residues. The ends lost 4 bases at V and 1 base at J; junction bases unmatched: 7. The CDR3 bases are TGCGCCAGCAGCCGGGGTGGGGACAGGGGCACAGATACGCAGTATTTT. As protein: CASSRGGDRGTDTQYF. Full variable domain (outside the CDR3, taken from reference TRBV5-1 and TRBJ2-3): KAGVTQTPRYLIKTRGQQVTLSCSPISGHRSVSWYQQTPGQGLQFLFEYFSETQRNKGNFPGRFSGRQFSNSRSEMNVSTLELGDSALYLCASSRGGDRGTDTQYFGPGTRLTVL.

The rearrangement uses TRBV7-9 and TRBJ2-2, with 12 bases lining up with TRBD1. There are 17 residues in the CDR3. The V gene end was trimmed by 5 bases and the J gene end by 4 bases; junction bases not matched to a gene: 8. Germline V gives CDR1 SEHNR, CDR2 FQNEAQ (reference sequence). Written as DNA, the CDR3 is TGTGCCAGCAGCCCGTCCGGGACAGGGGGCGTCACCGGGGAGCTGTTTTTT. Its protein product is CASSPSGTGGVTGELFF.

This clone has just a few counts. The rearrangement uses TRBV28 and TRBJ1-1; D perhaps matches TRBD1 (5 bases). CDR3 length equals 14 residues. The V gene lost 7 bases and the J gene lost 8 bases, with 20 bases spanning the gap. Per the germline V gene, CDR1 is MDHEN and CDR2 is SYDVKM. The CDR3 protein is CASTSPGAAMEAFF. In DNA form, the CDR3 reads TGTGCCAGCACTTCTCCTGGGGCAGCCATGGAAGCTTTCTTT.

The CDR3 sequence: CASSASGRALETQYF. The CDR3 nucleotides are TGTGCCAGCAGCGCTAGCGGGAGGGCCTTAGAGACCCAGTACTTC. V and J are TRBV9 and TRBJ2-5; 12 bases agree with TRBD2. Germline V lookup: CDR1 SGDLS, CDR2 YYNGEE. This CDR3 contains 15 residues. V was pared by 3 bases and J by 4 bases, with 4 bases of the junction left unmatched.

The CDR3 DNA is TGTGCCAGCAGCTTACGCGGGAGTGGCCAAGAGACCCAGTACTTC. The encoded protein is CASSLRGSGQETQYF. V is TRBV7-3 and J is TRBJ2-5; 7 positions agree with TRBD2. The CDR3 has 15 residues. J lost 1 base, V lost 2 bases, and 4 bases had no gene match. Germline V gives CDR1 SGHTA, CDR2 FQGTGA.

The chain combines TRBV19 with TRBJ2-5, with 14 bases aligning to TRBD2. The CDR3 contains 17 residues. Unmatched junction bases numbered 7, after V lost 3 bases and J lost 4 bases. Germline V gene sequence: CDR1 LNHDA, CDR2 SQIVND (reference sequence). CDR3 sequence: CASSIGSTSGRGETQYF. CDR3 sequence (DNA): TGTGCCAGTAGTATTGGCTCGACTAGCGGGAGGGGAGAGACCCAGTACTTC.

The rearrangement links TRBV20-1 to TRBJ1-2; 10 positions match TRBD1. V was clipped by 3 bases and J by 8 bases; unmatched bases: 9. Germline CDR1 and CDR2: DFQATT and SNEGSKA (reference sequence). The CDR3 consists of 14 residues. CDR3 sequence reads: CSASDPGQGKGYTF. DNA for the CDR3: TGCAGTGCTAGTGACCCGGGACAGGGGAAAGGCTACACCTTC.

The table lists this clone with a few counts. J is TRBJ1-1 and V is TRBV5-1, with a weak D call TRBD1 (5 bases). V was clipped by 6 bases and J by 1 base, with 16 bases between them. CDR3 length equals 15 residues. Germline CDR1 SGHRS, CDR2 YFSETQ. The CDR3 nucleotides read TGCGCCAGCACCCCCACGGGGGGAACGAACACTGAAGCTTTCTTT. Its protein is CASTPTGGTNTEAFF.

With respect to this clone: Other DNA sequences from this sample encode an identical CDR3 as well. J is TRBJ2-3 and V is TRBV5-1; D perhaps matches TRBD2 (6 bases). The V end lost 0 bases, the J end lost 3 bases, and 11 bases lay between the germline ends. Germline V CDR1 and CDR2: SGHRS, YFSETQ. The CDR3 totals 15 residues. The CDR3 reads CASSLAGDLTDTQYF. The CDR3 nucleotides are TGCGCCAGCAGCTTGGCGGGAGATTTGACAGATACGCAGTATTTT.

The rearrangement joins TRBV2 to TRBJ2-7, with D tentatively TRBD1 (7 bases). CDR1 and CDR2 from the germline V gene are SNHLY and FYNNEI. The V gene lost 8 bases and the J gene lost 0 bases, with 14 bases spanning the gap. This CDR3 has 14 amino acids. Here the CDR3 reads CASGRQGGSYEQYF. The CDR3 DNA reads TGTGCCAGCGGTAGACAGGGAGGCTCCTACGAGCAGTACTTC.

The J gene is TRBJ2-7, the V gene TRBV18, with 8 nucleotides matching TRBD1. CDR1 is KGHSH and CDR2 is LQKENI in the germline V gene. This CDR3 spans 14 amino acids. J was trimmed by 0 bases and V by 3 bases; bases with no gene match: 1. CDR3 residues: CASSPGQASYEQYF. CDR3 DNA sequence: TGTGCCAGCTCACCGGGACAGGCCTCCTACGAGCAGTACTTC. Variable domain in full (rest from reference TRBV18 and TRBJ2-7): NAGVMQNPRHLVRRRGQEARLRCSPMKGHSHVYWYRQLPEEGLKFMVYLQKENIIDESGMPKERFSAEFPKEGPSILRIQQVVRGDSAAYFCASSPGQASYEQYFGPGTRLTVT.

The gene calls are TRBV11-2 and TRBJ2-1, with D hard to call. The CDR3 contains 13 residues. Trimming shortened V by 0 bases and J by 11 bases, and 11 bases separated the two germline ends. Germline CDR1 reads SGHAT; CDR2 reads FQNNGV. The CDR3 sequence: CASSLDGWSKQFF. The CDR3 DNA reads TGTGCCAGCAGCTTAGATGGTTGGTCTAAGCAGTTCTTC.

CDR3 nucleotides: TGCGCCAGCAGCCAAGAGGGGAGTCAGCCCCAGCATTTT. Its protein is CASSQEGSQPQHF. The genes are TRBV4-1 and TRBJ1-5; D is ambiguous. In germline, CDR1 is MGHRA, CDR2 YSYEKL. Trimming removed 0 bases from V and 6 bases from J, with 6 bases in between. The length of the CDR3 is 13 residues.

The rearrangement links TRBV5-1 to TRBJ1-2, with 9 bases lining up with TRBD1. CDR1 and CDR2 (germline): SGHRS, YFSETQ. CDR3 length equals 15 residues. The V gene end was trimmed by 9 bases and the J gene end by 0 bases; junction bases not matched to a gene: 9. The CDR3 region has the DNA TGCGCCACCGCCCCGGGACAGGGTACTAACTATGGCTACACCTTC. Its protein product is CATAPGQGTNYGYTF.

The chain is built from TRBV6-1 and TRBJ1-4; maybe TRBD1 (6 bases). V was cut by 0 bases and J by 7 bases, with 12 bases left in between. CDR3 length equals 15 residues. Per the germline V gene, CDR1 is MNHNS and CDR2 is SASEGT. CDR3 nucleotide sequence: TGTGCCAGCAGTGAAGCGGGGGGGCGAGGTGAAAAACTGTTTTTT. Its protein product is CASSEAGGRGEKLFF.

This chain joins TRBV7-2 and TRBJ1-2; 8 bases line up with TRBD1. The V and J ends lost 2 bases and 4 bases, in that order; junction bases with no gene match: 3. Germline CDR1 SGHTA, CDR2 FQGNSA. The CDR3 length is 14 residues. The CDR3 coding sequence is TGTGCCAGCAGCTTAATGCAGGGGGCCTATGGCTACACCTTC. Amino acids: CASSLMQGAYGYTF.

As for this clone: The sample holds other DNA sequences that translate to the same CDR3. The rearrangement uses TRBV3-1 (or the pseudogene TRBV3-2) and TRBJ2-7; TRBD2 aligns across 10 bases. This CDR3 is 16 amino acids long. Germline CDR1 reads LGHDT; CDR2 reads YNNKEL (reference sequence). Trimming cost V 1 base and J 4 bases; bases outside gene matches: 7. The CDR3 nucleotides read TGTGCCAGCAGCCAAGTGCCTAGCGGGAGTTTGTACGAGCAGTACTTC. Translated: CASSQVPSGSLYEQYF.

This clone was counted between two and nine times. The chain uses TRBV6-5 and TRBJ2-7; 8 bases align to TRBD2. The V segment lost 6 bases and the J segment 3 bases; nucleotides outside the gene matches: 4. The germline CDR1 and CDR2 sequences are MNHEY and SVGAGI. The CDR3 has 13 residues. CDR3 nucleotides: TGTGCCAGCAGGGGGCTAGCGGGCTACGAGCAGTACTTC. Encoded protein: CASRGLAGYEQYF.